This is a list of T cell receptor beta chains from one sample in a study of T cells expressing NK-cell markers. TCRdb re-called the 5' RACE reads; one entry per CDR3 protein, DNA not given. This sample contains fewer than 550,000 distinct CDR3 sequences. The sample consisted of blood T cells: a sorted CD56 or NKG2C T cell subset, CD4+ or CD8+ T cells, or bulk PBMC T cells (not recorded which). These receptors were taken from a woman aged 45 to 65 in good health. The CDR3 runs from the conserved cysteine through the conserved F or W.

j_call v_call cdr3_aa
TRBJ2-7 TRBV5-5 CASSFSGGGGGEQYF
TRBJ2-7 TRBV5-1 CASSLDLGDEQYF
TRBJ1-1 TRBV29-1 CSAGLDLNTEAFF
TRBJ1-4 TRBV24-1 CATSDRTGGANNEKLFF
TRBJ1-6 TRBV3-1 CASSQDDRGLSPLHF
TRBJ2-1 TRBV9 CASSVEDRGSYNEQFF
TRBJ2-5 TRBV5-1 CASRDRPLQETQYF
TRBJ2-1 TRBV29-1 CSVERGHYNEQFF
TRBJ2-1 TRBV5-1 CASSFTQGRNEQFF
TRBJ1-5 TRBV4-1 CASSQDPNSNQPQHF
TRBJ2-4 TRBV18 CASSPRTGFGWNIQYF
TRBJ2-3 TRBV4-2 CASSQREGEDTQYF
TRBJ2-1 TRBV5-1 CASSRTNSVAYNEQFF
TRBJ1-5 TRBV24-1 CATSDRTDNQPQHF
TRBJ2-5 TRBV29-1 CSVGLAGASIQYF
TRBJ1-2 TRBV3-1 CASSQDPGGNGYTF
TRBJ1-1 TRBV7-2 CASSSGWDSSNTEAFF
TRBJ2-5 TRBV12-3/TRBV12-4 CASSSTVGTQYF
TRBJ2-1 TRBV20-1 CSASKSGESSYNEQFF
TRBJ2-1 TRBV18 CASSLLWREGRDEQFF
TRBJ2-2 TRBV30 CAWKTEAGELFF
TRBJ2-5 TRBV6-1 CASRDRGRETQYF
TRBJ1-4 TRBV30 CAWSVPRPLNEKLFF
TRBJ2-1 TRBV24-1 CATSDANTEQFF
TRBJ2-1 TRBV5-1 CASSLMAGAPNEQFF
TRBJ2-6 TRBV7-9 CASSLTNRGSGANVLTF
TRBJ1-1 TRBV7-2 CASSPRGQVNTEAFF
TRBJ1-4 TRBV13 CASRLQGTNEKLFF
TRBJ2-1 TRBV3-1 CASSRRGTHNEQFF
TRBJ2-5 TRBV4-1 CASSQRVGSETQYF
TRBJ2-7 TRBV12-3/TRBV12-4 CASSFRVTGVPYEQYF
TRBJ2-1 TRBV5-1 CASSLDQGLAVYNEQFF
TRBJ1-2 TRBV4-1 CASSQDPRFNYGYTF
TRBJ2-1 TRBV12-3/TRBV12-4 CASSAGTRNNEQFF
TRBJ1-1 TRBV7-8 CASSPRGTMNTEAFF